These 5 T cell receptor beta chains share one sample of origin, sequenced in a study of circulating CD8 cells and anti-PD-1 response in melanoma. From live CD3+CD8+TCRalphabeta+ cells, four PD-1 and/or TIGIT subsets were sorted. The QIAseq Immune Repertoire TCR panel built the libraries from around 15 ng of total RNA. TCRdb re-analysed the reads in MiXCR, keeping a single row per CDR3 protein. The sample has over a thousand distinct CDR3 sequences, around 4.8% seen once. The sample was CD8+ T cells from PBMCs, taken at baseline or after one month of anti-PD-1 therapy (not recorded which). These receptor sequences come from a human donor with melanoma.

The J gene is TRBJ2-5, the V gene TRBV28, with 8 bases fitting TRBD1. Germline values: CDR1 MDHEN, CDR2 SYDVKM. The CDR3 totals 13 residues. After removal of 6 bases from V and 1 base from J, the junction contained 1 base not matched to a gene. The CDR3: CASRQGGQETQYF. CDR3 DNA: TGTGCCAGCAGACAGGGGGGCCAAGAGACCCAGTACTTC.

This clonotype is judged large. The chain couples TRBV28 to TRBJ2-5; D uncertain. V was clipped by 2 bases and J by 5 bases, with 6 bases between them. Germline lookup yields CDR1 MDHEN and CDR2 SYDVKM. There are 12 residues in the CDR3. Here the CDR3 reads CASSLGTETQYF. The DNA of the CDR3 is TGTGCCAGCAGTTTAGGAACGGAGACCCAGTACTTC.

This clonotype is large (0.1 to 1%) within its sample. This chain connects TRBV27 to TRBJ1-1; perhaps TRBD1 as D (5 bases). Germline V gene data show CDR1 as MNHEY and CDR2 as SMNVEV (reference sequence). V lost 5 bases and J lost 1, with 8 bases in between. The CDR3 extends over 13 amino acids. As DNA, the CDR3 is TGTGCCAGCAGTCCCCAGGGGAACACTGAAGCTTTCTTT. Amino acid sequence: CASSPQGNTEAFF.

This clonotype counts as medium-sized. The rearrangement uses TRBV25-1 and TRBJ2-1; D remains ambiguous. This CDR3 spans 13 amino acids. The germline V and J ends were trimmed by 1 base and 7 bases, with 8 bases remaining between them. Looked up from germline, CDR1 is MGHDK and CDR2 is SYGVNS. CDR3 bases: TGTGCCAGCAGTGAATTGGCAGTGAATGAGCAGTTCTTC. Encoded protein: CASSELAVNEQFF.

This clonotype came up a few times. This could be a read error, since a much larger clone is one nucleotide away. V is TRBV9 and J is TRBJ2-2; TRBD2 agrees at 8 bases. J lost 2 bases, V lost 4 bases, and 10 bases had no gene match. Germline-derived CDR1 and CDR2 are SGDLS and YYNGEE. The CDR3 is 17 residues long. This chain's CDR3 is CASSSQAGDPNTGELFF. CDR3 in DNA: TGTGCCAGCAGCTCACAAGCGGGGGACCCCAACACCGGGGAGCTGTTTTTT.